The 3 T cell receptor beta chains below come from one sample, sequenced in a study of cytomegalovirus exposure and HLA in healthy donors. 13 Jbeta primers and 60 Vbeta primers were used for the PCR. The table came from immunoSEQ multiplex PCR; TCRdb's copy has only in-frame clones and leaves some out. The sample holds approximately 200,000 clones; 65% to 90% are singletons and the top ten take approximately 2.2%. Material: PBMCs. The receptors come from a woman between 50 and 59 years old in good health and CMV-seronegative.

The chain couples TRBV11-2 to TRBJ2-7; D is ambiguous. The CDR3 is made up of 12 amino acids. V lost 5 bases, J lost 4 bases, and 9 bases lay in between. Germline CDR1 SGHAT, CDR2 FQNNGV. This CDR3 reads CASSDNKYEQYF. The CDR3 DNA reads TGTGCCAGCAGCGATAACAAGTACGAGCAGTACTTC.

The chain employs TRBV6-5 and TRBJ1-2; 9 bases are shared with TRBD1. The germline gives CDR1 MNHEY, CDR2 SVGAGI. The V and J ends lost 2 bases and 6 bases, in that order; junction bases with no gene match: 10. This CDR3 contains 16 residues. CDR3 in DNA: TGTGCCAGCAGTTACGTGGGGACAGGGCAGAGGAATGGCTACACCTTC. Amino acids: CASSYVGTGQRNGYTF.

The count of this clone is one. The CDR3 sequence is CASSSTSGNYEQFF. Written as DNA, the CDR3 is TGTGCCAGCAGCTCGACTAGCGGGAATTATGAGCAGTTCTTC. This sequence joins TRBV7-9 and TRBJ2-1, with TRBD2 identical over 11 bases. The V segment lost 4 bases and the J segment 8 bases; nucleotides outside the gene matches: 4. Germline CDR1 reads SEHNR; CDR2 reads FQNEAQ (reference sequence). The CDR3 loop spans 14 amino acids.